This T cell receptor beta chain derives from a study of vaccination and CD4 T cells after COVID-19. Study-wide background: Cells were stimulated with overlapping spike peptide pools from SARS-CoV-2, HCoV-NL63, HCoV-OC43 and HCoV-229E.

Treatment defined: roughly 10-day PBMC culture with coronavirus spike peptide pools or control peptides (ViraFEST assay). The J segment lost 7 bases and the V segment lost 4 bases, leaving 9 bases of the junction unmatched. CDR1 DFQATT and CDR2 SNEGSKA come from the germline V gene (reference sequence). The CDR3 sequence is 16 residues long. An Oncomine TCR Beta short-read assay was used to sequence the DNA from cultured CD4+ T cells. A single record per CDR3 protein comes from TCRdb applying MiXCR to the PCR reads. The sample includes about 18,000 distinct CDR3 sequences, roughly three fifths of them seen just once. Findings and caveats of the study: The study found that a median approximately 86% of reactive clones in convalescent patients appeared only post-vaccination. SARS-CoV-2-reactive clonotype medians increased from about 20 to 38, not significantly.

Note on this clonotype: Its antigen remains unidentified.

The chain carries TRBV20-1 and TRBJ2-1; 14 nucleotides agree with TRBD2. Specimen: CD4+ T cells from blood, cultured in vitro, collected after SARS-CoV-2 vaccination. This receptor was obtained from a human donor who had recovered from COVID-19. The CDR3: CSATHRLAGGKNEQFF. In DNA, the CDR3 is TGCAGTGCTACACACCGACTAGCGGGGGGGAAGAATGAGCAGTTCTTC.